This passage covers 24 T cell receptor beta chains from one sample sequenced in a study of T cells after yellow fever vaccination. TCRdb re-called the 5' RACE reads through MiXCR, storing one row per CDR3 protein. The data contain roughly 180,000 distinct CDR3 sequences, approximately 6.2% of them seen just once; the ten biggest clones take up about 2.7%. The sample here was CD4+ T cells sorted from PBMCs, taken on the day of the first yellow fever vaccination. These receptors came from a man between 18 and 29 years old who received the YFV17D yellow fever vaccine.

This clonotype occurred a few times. The CDR3 protein is CASSPTGGRETQYF. The DNA of the CDR3 is TGTGCCAGCAGTCCCACAGGGGGACGGGAGACCCAGTACTTC. The chain links TRBV12-3 or TRBV12-4 to TRBJ2-5; 8 nucleotides agree with TRBD1. V lost 5 bases and J lost 5; bases outside the gene matches: 7. This CDR3 has 14 residues.

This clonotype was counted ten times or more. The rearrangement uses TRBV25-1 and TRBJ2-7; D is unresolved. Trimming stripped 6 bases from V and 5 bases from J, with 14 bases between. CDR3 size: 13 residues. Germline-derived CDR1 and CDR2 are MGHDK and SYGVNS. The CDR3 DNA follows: TGTGCCAGCAGCCTGATTTGGGTTGACGAGCAGTACTTC. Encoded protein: CASSLIWVDEQYF.

Here the CDR3 DNA reads TGCAGTGCTAGAGATCGTCGGCAGGGCGGCTACGAGCAGTACGTC. Translating it yields CSARDRRQGGYEQYV. The rearrangement joins TRBV20-1 to TRBJ2-7; perhaps TRBD1 as D (5 bases). This CDR3 is 15 amino acids long. Germline values: CDR1 DFQATT, CDR2 SNEGSKA (reference sequence). V shed 0 bases and J shed 3 bases, with 15 bases lying between them.

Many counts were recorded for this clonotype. This chain's CDR3 is CSAPRLAGDTDTQYF. Here the CDR3 DNA reads TGCAGTGCTCCACGACTAGCGGGGGACACAGATACGCAGTATTTT. The J gene is TRBJ2-3, the V gene TRBV20-1; 12 nucleotides agree with TRBD2. Trimming cost V 5 bases and J 2 bases; bases outside gene matches: 5. The CDR3 consists of 15 residues. Per the germline V gene, CDR1 is DFQATT and CDR2 is SNEGSKA (reference sequence).

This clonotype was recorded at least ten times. CDR3 sequence (DNA): TGTGCCAGCAGCATCAAGAGAGGGGAGACCCAGTACTTC. Its protein is CASSIKRGETQYF. The chain carries TRBV7-2 and TRBJ2-5; a possible D gene is TRBD2 (5 bases). The CDR3 length is 13 residues. Trimming cost V 5 bases and J 5 bases, with 12 bases left between them. The germline V gene has CDR1 SGHTA and CDR2 FQGNSA.

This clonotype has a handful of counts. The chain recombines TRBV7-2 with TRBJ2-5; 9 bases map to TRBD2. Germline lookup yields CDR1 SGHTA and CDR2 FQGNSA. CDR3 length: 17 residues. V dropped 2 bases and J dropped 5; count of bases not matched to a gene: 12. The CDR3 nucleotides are TGTGCCAGCAGCTTACGGCGGGGGGGTACCTCCCTGGAGACCCAGTACTTC. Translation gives CASSLRRGGTSLETQYF.

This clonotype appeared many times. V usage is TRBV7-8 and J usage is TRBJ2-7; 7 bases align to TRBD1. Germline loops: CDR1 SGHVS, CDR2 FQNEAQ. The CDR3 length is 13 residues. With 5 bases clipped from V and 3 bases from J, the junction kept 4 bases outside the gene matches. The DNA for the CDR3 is TGTGCCAGCAGCCCAAGGACAGGCTACGAGCAGTACGTC. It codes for CASSPRTGYEQYV.

The CDR3 DNA reads TGCAGTGCTATTAATCGGTGGGGGGACTATGGCTACACCTTC. This translates into CSAINRWGDYGYTF. V and J are TRBV20-1 and TRBJ1-2, with a weak D call TRBD1 (5 bases). The CDR3 length is 14 residues. V dropped 4 bases and J dropped 3 bases, with 15 bases sitting between them. Germline assignment: CDR1 DFQATT and CDR2 SNEGSKA (reference sequence).

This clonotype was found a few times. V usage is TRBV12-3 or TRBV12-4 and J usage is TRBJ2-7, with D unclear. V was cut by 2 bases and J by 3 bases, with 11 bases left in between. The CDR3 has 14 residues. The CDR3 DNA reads TGTGCCAGCAGTTTAAGAGTTGGCGTCTACGAGCAGTACTTC. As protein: CASSLRVGVYEQYF.

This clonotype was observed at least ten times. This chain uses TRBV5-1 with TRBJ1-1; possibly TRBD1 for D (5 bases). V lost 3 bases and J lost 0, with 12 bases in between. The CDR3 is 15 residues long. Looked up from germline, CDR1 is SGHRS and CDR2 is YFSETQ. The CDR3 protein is CASSWGLIMNTEAFF. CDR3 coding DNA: TGCGCCAGCAGCTGGGGACTGATCATGAACACTGAAGCTTTCTTT.

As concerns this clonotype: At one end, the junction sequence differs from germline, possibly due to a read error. CDR3 sequence: CASSPNPYTAYKQYF. CDR3 nucleotide sequence: TGTGCCAGCAGTCCGAACCCGTATACTGCCTACAAGCAGTACTTC. This rearrangement joins TRBV12-3 or TRBV12-4 to TRBJ2-7; no reliable D call. The CDR3 is made up of 15 amino acids.

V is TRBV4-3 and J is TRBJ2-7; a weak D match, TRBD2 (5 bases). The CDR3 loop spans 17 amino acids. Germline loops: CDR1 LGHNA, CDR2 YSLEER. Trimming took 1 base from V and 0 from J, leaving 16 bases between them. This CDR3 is CASSQAKGGPSSYEQYF. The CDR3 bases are TGCGCCAGCAGCCAAGCGAAAGGCGGGCCTAGCTCCTACGAGCAGTACTTC.

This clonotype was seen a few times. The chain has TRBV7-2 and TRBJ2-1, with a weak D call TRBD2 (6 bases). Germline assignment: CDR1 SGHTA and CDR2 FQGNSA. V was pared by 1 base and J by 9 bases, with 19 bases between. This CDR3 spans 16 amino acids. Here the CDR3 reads CASSLVGARGLGEQFF. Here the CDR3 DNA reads TGTGCCAGCAGCTTAGTAGGGGCGCGGGGCCTCGGTGAGCAGTTCTTC.

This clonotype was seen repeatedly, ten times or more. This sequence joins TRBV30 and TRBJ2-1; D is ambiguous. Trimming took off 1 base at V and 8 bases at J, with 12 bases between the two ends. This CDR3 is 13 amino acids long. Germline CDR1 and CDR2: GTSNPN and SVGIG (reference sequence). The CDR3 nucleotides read TGTGCCTGGAGTGACCCCCGGGTCCATGAGCAGTTCTTC. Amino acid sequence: CAWSDPRVHEQFF.

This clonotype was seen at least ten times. The CDR3 DNA reads TGCAGTGCTAGGGAACGACAGACCTGGGATCAGCCCCAGCATTTT. This encodes CSARERQTWDQPQHF. This chain uses TRBV20-1 with TRBJ1-5, with a possible D match to TRBD1 (5 bases). The V gene lost 3 bases and the J gene lost 5 bases, with 17 bases spanning the gap. Germline V gene sequence: CDR1 DFQATT, CDR2 SNEGSKA (reference sequence). The CDR3 length is 15 residues.

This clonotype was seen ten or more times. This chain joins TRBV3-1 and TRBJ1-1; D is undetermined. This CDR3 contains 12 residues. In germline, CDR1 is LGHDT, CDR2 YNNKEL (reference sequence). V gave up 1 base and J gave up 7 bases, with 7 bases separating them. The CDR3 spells CASSQVEDEAFF. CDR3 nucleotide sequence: TGTGCCAGCAGCCAAGTTGAGGATGAAGCTTTCTTT.

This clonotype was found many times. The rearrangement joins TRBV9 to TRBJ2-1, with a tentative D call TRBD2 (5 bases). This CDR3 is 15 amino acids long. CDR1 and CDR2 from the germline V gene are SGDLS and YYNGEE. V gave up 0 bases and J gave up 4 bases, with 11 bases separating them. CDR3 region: CASSVEIGGYNEQFF. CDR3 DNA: TGTGCCAGCAGCGTAGAAATAGGAGGATACAATGAGCAGTTCTTC.

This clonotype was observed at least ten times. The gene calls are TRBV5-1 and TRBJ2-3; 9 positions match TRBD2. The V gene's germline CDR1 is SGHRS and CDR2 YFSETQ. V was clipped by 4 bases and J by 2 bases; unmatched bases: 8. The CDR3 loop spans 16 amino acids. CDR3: CASSARPSGNTDTQYF. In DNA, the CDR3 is TGCGCCAGCAGCGCCAGGCCTAGCGGGAACACAGATACGCAGTATTTT.

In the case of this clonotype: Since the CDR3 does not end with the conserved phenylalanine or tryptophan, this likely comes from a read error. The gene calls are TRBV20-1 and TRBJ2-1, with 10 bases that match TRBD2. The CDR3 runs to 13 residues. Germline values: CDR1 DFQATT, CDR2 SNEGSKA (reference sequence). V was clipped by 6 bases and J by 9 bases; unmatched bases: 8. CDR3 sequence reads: CSAPAGGSGEQFL. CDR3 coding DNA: TGCAGTGCCCCAGCGGGGGGGTCGGGTGAGCAGTTCCTC.

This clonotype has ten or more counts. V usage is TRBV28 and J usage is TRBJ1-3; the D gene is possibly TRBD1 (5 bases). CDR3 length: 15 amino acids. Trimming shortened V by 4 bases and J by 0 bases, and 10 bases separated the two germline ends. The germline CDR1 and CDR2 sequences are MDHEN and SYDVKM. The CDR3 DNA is TGTGCCAGCAGTTCGTCCGGGACCTCTGGAAACACCATATATTTT. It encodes CASSSSGTSGNTIYF. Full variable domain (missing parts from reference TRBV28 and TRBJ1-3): DVKVTQSSRYLVKRTGEKVFLECVQDMDHENMFWYRQDPGLGLRLIYFSYDVKMKEKGDIPEGYSVSREKKERFSLILESASTNQTSMYLCASSSSGTSGNTIYFGEGSWLTVV.

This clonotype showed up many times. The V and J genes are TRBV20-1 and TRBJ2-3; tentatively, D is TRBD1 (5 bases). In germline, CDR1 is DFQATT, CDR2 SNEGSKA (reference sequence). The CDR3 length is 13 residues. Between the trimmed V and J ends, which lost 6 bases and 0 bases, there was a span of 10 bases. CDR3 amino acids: CSAKGQSTDTQYF. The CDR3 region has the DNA TGCAGTGCGAAGGGGCAAAGCACAGATACGCAGTATTTT.

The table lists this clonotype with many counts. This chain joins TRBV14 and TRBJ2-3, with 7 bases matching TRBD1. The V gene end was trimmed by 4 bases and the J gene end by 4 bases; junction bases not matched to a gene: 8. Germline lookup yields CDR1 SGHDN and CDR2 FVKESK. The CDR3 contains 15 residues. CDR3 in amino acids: CASSPPTGTADTQYF. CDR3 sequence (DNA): TGTGCCAGCAGCCCACCCACCGGGACAGCAGATACGCAGTATTTT.

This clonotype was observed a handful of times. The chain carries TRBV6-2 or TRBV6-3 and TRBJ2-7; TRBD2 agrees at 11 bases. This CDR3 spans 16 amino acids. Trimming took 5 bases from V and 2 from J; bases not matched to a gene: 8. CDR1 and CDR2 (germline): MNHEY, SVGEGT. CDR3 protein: CASSPPSGGTAYEQYV. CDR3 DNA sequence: TGTGCCAGCAGTCCGCCTAGCGGGGGGACCGCCTACGAGCAGTACGTC.

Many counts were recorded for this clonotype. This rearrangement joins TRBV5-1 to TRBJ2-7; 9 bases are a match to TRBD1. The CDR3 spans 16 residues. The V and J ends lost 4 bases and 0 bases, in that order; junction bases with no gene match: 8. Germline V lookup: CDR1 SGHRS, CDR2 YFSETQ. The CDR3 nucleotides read TGCGCCAGCAGCCCGTGGACAGGGGAGGGCTCCTACGAGCAGTACTTC. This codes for CASSPWTGEGSYEQYF.